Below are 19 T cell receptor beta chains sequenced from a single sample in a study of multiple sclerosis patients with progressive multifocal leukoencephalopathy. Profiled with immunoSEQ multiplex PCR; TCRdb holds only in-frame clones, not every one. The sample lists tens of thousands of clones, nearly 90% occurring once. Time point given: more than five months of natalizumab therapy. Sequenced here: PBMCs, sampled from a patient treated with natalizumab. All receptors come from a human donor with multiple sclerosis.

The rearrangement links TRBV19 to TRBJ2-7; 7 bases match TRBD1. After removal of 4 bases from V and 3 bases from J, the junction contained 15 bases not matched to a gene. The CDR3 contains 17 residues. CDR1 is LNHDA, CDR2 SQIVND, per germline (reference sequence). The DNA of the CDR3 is TGTGCCAGTAGTAATCACGGTCCCTTTGACAGGGACTACGAGCAGTACTTC. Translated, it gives CASSNHGPFDRDYEQYF. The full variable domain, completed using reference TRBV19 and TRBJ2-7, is DGGITQSPKYLFRKEGQNVTLSCEQNLNHDAMYWYRQDPGQGLRLIYYSQIVNDFQKGDIAEGYSVSREKKESFPLTVTSAQKNPTAFYLCASSNHGPFDRDYEQYFGPGTRLTVT.

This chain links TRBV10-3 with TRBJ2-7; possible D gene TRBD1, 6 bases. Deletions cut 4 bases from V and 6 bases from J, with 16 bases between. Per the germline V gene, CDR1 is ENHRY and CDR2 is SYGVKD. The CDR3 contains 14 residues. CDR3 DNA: TGTGCCATCAGTGGACAGGCCCCCGGGACCGAGCAGTACTTC. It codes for CAISGQAPGTEQYF.

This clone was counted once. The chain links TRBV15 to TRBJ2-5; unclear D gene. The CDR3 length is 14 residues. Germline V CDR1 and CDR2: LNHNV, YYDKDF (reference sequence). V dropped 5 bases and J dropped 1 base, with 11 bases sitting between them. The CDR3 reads CATSRLKGQETQYF. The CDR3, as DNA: TGTGCCACCAGCCGCCTAAAGGGCCAAGAGACCCAGTACTTC.

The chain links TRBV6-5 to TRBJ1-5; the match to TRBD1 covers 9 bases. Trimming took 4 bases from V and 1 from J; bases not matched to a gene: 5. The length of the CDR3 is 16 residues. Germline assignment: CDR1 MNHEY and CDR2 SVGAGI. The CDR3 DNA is TGTGCCAGCAGTTCGACAGGGGGGAGAAGCAATCAGCCCCAGCATTTT. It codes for CASSSTGGRSNQPQHF.

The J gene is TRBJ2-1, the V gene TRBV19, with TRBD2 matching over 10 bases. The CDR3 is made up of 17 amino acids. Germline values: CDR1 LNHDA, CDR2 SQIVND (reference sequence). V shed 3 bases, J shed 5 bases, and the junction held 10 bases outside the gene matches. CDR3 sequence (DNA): TGTGCCAGTAGTATCCCGGCCAGCGGGAGGGCCCACAATGAGCAGTTCTTC. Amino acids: CASSIPASGRAHNEQFF.

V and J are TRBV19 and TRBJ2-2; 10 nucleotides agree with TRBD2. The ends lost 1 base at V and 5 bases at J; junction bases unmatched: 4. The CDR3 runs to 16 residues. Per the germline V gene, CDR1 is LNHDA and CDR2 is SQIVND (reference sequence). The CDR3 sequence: CASSIVPSGSTGELFF. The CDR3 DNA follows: TGTGCCAGTAGTATAGTGCCTAGCGGGAGTACCGGGGAGCTGTTTTTT.

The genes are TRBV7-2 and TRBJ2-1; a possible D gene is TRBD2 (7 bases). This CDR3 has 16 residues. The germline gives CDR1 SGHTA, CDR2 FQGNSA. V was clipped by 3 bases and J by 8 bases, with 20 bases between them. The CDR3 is CASSFGGQGPVYEQFF. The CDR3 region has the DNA TGTGCCAGCAGCTTCGGGGGGCAGGGCCCTGTATATGAGCAGTTCTTC.

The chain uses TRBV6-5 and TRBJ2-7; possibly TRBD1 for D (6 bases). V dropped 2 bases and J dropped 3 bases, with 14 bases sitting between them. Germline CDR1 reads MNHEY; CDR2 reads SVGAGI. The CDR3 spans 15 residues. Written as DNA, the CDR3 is TGTGCCAGCAGTTACGGGGGCAGGGCTTACTACGAGCAGTACTTC. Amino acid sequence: CASSYGGRAYYEQYF.

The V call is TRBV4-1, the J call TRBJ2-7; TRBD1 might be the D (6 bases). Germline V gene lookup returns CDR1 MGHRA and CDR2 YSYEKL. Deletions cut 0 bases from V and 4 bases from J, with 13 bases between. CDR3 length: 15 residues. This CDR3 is CASSQDFPGAYEQYF. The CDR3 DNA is TGCGCCAGCAGCCAAGATTTCCCAGGGGCTTACGAGCAGTACTTC.

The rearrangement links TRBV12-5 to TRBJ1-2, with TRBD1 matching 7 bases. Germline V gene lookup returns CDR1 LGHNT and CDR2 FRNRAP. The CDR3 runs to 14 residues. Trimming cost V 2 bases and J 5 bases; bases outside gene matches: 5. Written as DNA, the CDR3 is TGTGCTAGTGGTTTGAGCAGGGGGTCGTATGGCTACACCTTC. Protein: CASGLSRGSYGYTF.

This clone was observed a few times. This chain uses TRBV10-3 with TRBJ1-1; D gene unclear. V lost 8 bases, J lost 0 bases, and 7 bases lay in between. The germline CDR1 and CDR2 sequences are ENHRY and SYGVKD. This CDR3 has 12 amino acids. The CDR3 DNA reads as TGTGCCATCGCGAACATGAACACTGAAGCTTTCTTT. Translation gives CAIANMNTEAFF.

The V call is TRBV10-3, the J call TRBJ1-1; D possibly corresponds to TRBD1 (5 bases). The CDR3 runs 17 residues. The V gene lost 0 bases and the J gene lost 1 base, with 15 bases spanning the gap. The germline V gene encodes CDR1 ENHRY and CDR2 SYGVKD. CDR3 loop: CAISESRRGHENTEAFF. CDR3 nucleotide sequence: TGTGCCATCAGTGAGTCGAGGAGGGGCCATGAGAACACTGAAGCTTTCTTT.

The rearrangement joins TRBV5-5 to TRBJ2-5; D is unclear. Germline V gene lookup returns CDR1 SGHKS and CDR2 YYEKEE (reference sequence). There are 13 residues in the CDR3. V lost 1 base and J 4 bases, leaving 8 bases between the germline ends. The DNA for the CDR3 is TGTGCCAGCAGCTTGTCTCCCCCAGAGACCCAGTACTTC. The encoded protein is CASSLSPPETQYF.

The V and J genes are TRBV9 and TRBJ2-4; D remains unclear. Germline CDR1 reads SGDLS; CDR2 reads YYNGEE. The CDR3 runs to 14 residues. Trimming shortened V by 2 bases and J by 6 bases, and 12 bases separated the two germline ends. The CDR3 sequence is CASSVSSYGNIQYF. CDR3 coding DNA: TGTGCCAGCAGCGTCAGCTCGTACGGAAACATTCAGTACTTC.

The CDR3 nucleotides read TGTGCCAGCAGCGGGGTACAGGGCCCCGAGCAGTACTTC. Amino acid sequence: CASSGVQGPEQYF. The genes are TRBV9 and TRBJ2-5, with a possible D match to TRBD1 (6 bases). The end of the DNA aligns better with TRBJ2-7, so the J call may be wrong. CDR1 and CDR2 from the germline V gene are SGDLS and YYNGEE. The CDR3 contains 13 residues.

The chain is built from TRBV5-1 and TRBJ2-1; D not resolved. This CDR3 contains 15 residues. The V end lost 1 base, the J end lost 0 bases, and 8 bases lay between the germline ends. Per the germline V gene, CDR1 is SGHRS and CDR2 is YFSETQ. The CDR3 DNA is TGCGCCAGCAGCTTGTTGCCCGGCTCCTACAATGAGCAGTTCTTC. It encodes CASSLLPGSYNEQFF.

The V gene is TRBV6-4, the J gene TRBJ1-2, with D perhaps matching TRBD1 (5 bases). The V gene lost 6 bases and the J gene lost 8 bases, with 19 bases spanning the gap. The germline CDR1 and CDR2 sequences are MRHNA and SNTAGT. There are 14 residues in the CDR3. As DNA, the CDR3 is TGTGCCAGCAGGCGGCACTGGGATCAGGGAGGCTACACCTTC. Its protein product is CASRRHWDQGGYTF.

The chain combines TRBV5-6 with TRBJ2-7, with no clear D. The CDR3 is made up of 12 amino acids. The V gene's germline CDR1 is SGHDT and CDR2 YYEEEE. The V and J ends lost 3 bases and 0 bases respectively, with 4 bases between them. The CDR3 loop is CASSSLSYEQYF. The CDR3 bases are TGTGCCAGCAGCTCCCTCTCCTACGAGCAGTACTTC. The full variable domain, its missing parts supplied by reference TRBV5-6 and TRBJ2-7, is DAGVTQSPTHLIKTRGQQVTLRCSPKSGHDTVSWYQQALGQGPQFIFQYYEEEERQRGNFPDRFSGHQFPNYSSELNVNALLLGDSALYLCASSSLSYEQYFGPGTRLTVT.

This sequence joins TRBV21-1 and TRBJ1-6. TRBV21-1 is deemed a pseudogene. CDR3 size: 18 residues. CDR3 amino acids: CACSIYVATQHHNSPLHF. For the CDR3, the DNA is TGTGCCTGCAGTATCTACGTAGCTACACAACATCATAATTCACCCCTCCACTTT.